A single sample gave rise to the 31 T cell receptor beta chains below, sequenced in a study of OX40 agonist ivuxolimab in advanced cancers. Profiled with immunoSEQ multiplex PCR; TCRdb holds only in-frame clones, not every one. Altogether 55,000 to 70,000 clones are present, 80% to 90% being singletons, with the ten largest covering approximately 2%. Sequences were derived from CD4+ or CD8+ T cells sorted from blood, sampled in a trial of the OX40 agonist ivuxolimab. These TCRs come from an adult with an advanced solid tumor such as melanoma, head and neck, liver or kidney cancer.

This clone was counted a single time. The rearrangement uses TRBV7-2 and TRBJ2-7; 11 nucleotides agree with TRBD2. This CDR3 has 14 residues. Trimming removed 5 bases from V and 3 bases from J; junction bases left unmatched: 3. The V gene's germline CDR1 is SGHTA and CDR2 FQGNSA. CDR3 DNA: TGTGCCAGCAGCACCCTAGCGGGAGGCTACGAGCAGTACTTC. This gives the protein CASSTLAGGYEQYF.

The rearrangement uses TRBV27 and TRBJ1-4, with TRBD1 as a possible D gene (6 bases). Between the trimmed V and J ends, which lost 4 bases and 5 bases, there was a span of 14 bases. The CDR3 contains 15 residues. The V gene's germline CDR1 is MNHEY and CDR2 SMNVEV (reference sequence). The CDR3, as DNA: TGTGCCAGCAGTTCCCGGACAGACCTAAATGAAAAACTGTTTTTT. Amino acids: CASSSRTDLNEKLFF.

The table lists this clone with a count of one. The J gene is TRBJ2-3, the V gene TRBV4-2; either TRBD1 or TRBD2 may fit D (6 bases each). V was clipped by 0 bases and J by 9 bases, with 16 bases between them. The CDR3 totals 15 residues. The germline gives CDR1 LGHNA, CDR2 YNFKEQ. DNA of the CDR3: TGTGCCAGCAGCCAAGATCTTATCGGGGGCCGGACGCAGTATTTT. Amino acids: CASSQDLIGGRTQYF.

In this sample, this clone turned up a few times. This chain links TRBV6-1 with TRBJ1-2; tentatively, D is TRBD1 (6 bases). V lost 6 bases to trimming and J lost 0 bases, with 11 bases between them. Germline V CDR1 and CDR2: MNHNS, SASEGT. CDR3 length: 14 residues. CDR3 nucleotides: TGTGCCAGCAGGGATAGACAGGCTAACTATGGCTACACCTTC. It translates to CASRDRQANYGYTF.

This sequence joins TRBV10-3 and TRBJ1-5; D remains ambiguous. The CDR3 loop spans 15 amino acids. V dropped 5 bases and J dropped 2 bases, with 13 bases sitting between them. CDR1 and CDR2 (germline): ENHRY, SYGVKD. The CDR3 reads CAISSGWGGNQPQHF. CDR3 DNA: TGTGCCATCAGTTCGGGGTGGGGAGGCAATCAGCCCCAGCATTTT.

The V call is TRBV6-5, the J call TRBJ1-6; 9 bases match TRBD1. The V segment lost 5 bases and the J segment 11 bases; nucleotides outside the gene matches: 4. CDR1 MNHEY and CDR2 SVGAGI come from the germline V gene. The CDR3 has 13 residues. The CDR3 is CASSGQGRTPLHF. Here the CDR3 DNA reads TGTGCCAGCAGTGGACAGGGGAGGACACCCCTCCACTTT.

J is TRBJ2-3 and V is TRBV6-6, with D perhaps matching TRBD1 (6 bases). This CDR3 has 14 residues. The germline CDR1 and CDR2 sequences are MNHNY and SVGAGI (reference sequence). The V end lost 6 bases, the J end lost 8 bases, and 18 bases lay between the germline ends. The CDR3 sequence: CASRISEQGVTQYF. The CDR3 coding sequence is TGTGCCAGCAGAATTAGCGAACAGGGCGTTACGCAGTATTTT.

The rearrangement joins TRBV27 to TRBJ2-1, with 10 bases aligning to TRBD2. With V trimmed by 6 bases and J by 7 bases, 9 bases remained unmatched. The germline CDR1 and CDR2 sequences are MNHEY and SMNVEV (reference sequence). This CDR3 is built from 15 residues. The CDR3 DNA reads TGTGCCAGCAGCCTTGCTCTAGCGGGAGTGAATGAGCAGTTCTTC. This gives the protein CASSLALAGVNEQFF.

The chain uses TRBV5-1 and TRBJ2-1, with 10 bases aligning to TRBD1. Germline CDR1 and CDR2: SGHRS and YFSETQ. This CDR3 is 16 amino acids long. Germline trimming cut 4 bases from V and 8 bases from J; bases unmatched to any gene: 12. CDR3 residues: CASSDRTGTGADEQFF. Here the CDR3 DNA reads TGCGCCAGCAGCGATAGAACCGGGACAGGGGCGGATGAGCAGTTCTTC.

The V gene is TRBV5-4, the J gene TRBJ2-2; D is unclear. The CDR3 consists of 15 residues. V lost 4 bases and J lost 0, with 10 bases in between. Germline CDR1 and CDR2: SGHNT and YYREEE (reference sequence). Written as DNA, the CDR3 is TGTGCCAGCAGCAGAGTGACGTCGAACACCGGGGAGCTGTTTTTT. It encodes CASSRVTSNTGELFF.

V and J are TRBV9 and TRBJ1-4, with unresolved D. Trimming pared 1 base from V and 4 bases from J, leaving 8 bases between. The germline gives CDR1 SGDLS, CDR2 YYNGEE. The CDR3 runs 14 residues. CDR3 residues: CASSVHGGNEKLFF. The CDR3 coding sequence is TGTGCCAGCAGCGTACATGGTGGTAATGAAAAACTGTTTTTT.

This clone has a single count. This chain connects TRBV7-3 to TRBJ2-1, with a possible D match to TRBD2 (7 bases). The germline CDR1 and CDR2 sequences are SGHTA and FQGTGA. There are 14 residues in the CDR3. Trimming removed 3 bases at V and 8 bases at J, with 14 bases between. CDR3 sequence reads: CASSFRRGGDEQFF. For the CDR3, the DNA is TGTGCCAGCAGCTTCCGGAGGGGGGGCGATGAGCAGTTCTTC.

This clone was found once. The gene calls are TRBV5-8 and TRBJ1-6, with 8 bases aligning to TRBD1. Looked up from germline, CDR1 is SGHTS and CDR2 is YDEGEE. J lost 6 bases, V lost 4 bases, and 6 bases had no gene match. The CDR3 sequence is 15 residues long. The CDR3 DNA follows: TGTGCCAGCAGCGGACGGACAGGGCGTAATTCACCCCTCCACTTT. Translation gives CASSGRTGRNSPLHF. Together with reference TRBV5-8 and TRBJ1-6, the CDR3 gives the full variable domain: EAGVTQSPTHLIKTRGQQATLRCSPISGHTSVYWYQQALGLGLQFLLWYDEGEERNRGNFPPRFSGRQFPNYSSELNVNALELEDSALYLCASSGRTGRNSPLHFGNGTRLTVT.

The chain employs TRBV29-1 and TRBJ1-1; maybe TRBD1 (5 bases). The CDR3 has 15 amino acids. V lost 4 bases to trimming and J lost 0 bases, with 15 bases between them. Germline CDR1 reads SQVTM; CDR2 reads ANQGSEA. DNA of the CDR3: TGCAGCGTTGGGGTCGGGGGGAACCTGAACACTGAAGCTTTCTTT. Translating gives CSVGVGGNLNTEAFF.

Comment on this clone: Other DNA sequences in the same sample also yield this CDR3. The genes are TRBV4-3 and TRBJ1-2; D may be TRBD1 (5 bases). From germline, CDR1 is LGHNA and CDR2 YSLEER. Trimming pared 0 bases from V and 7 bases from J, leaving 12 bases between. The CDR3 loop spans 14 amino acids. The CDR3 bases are TGCGCCAGCAGCCAAGATGGAGGAGGGGCTGGCTACACCTTC. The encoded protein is CASSQDGGGAGYTF.

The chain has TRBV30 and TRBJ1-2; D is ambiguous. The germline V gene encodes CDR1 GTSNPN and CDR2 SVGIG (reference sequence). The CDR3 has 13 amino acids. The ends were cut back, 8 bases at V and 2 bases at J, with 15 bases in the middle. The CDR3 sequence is CARTFGSNYGYTF. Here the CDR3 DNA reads TGTGCCCGCACATTCGGAAGCAACTATGGCTACACCTTC.

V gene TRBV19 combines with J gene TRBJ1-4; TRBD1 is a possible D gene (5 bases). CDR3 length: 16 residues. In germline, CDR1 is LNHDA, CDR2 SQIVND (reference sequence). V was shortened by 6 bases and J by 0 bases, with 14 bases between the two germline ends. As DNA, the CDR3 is TGTGCCAGTAGCCTCCGGGACCGGGCAACTAATGAAAAACTGTTTTTT. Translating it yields CASSLRDRATNEKLFF.

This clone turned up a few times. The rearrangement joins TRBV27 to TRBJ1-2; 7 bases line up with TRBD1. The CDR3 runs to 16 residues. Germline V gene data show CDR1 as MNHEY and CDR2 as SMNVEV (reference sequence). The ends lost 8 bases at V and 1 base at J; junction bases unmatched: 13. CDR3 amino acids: CASSTLQGTLNYGYTF. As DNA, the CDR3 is TGTGCCAGCTCCACGTTACAGGGGACCCTTAACTATGGCTACACCTTC.

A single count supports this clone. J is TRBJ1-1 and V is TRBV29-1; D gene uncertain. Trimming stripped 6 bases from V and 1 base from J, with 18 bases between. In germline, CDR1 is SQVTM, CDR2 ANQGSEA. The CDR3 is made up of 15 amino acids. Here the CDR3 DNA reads TGCAGCGTCCTCCCTAATTACAGAGGGAACACTGAAGCTTTCTTT. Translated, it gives CSVLPNYRGNTEAFF.

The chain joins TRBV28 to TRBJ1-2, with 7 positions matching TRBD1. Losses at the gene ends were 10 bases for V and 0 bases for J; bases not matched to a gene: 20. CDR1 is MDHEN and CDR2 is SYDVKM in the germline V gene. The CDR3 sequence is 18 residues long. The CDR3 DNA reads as TGTGCCACCCCTAGGGACAGACTTACAACAGAGGCTAACTATGGCTACACCTTC. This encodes CATPRDRLTTEANYGYTF.

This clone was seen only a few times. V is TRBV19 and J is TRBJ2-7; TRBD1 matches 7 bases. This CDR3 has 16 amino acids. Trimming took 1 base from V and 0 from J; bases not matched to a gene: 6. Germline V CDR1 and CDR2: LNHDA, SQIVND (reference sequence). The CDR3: CASSIGTGINSYEQYF. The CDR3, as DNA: TGTGCCAGTAGTATAGGGACAGGCATTAACTCCTACGAGCAGTACTTC.

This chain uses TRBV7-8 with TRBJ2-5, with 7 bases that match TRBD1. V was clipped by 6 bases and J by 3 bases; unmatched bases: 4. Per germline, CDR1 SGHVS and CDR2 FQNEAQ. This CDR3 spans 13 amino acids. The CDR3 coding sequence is TGTGCCAGCAGGGGACAGCCTAAAGAGACCCAGTACTTC. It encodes CASRGQPKETQYF.

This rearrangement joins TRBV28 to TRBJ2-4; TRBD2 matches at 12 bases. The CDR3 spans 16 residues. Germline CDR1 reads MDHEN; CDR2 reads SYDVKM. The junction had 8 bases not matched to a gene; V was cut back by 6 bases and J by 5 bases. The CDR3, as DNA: TGTGCCAGCAGCAATGGACTAGCGGGGCCTCAAAACATTCAGTACTTC. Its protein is CASSNGLAGPQNIQYF.

The CDR3 spells CASRSTRGGEQFF. The CDR3 bases are TGTGCCAGCAGATCGACGAGAGGTGGGGAGCAGTTCTTC. The chain uses TRBV7-6 and TRBJ2-1, with no clear D. The V end was cut by 6 bases, the J end by 10 bases, with 16 bases between. The length of the CDR3 is 13 residues. Per germline, CDR1 SGHVS and CDR2 FNYEAQ.

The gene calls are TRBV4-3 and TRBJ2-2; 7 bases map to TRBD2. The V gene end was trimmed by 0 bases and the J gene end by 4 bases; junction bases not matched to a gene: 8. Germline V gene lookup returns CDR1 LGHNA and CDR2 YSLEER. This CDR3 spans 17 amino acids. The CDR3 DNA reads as TGCGCCAGCAGCCAAGATGGACGGGGAGGGCTCACCGGGGAGCTGTTTTTT. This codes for CASSQDGRGGLTGELFF.

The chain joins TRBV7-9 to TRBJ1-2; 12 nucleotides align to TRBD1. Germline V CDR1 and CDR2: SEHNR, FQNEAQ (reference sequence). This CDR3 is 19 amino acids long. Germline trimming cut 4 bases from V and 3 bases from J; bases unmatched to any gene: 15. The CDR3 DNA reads TGTGCCAGCAGCTCCTCCGAGACCGGGACAGGGGGCTCATACTATGGCTACACCTTC. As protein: CASSSSETGTGGSYYGYTF.

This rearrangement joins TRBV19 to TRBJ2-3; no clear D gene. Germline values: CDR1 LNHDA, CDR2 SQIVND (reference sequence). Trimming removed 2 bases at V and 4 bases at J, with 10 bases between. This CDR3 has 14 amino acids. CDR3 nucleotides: TGTGCCAGTAGTATAAACCGGGCCCCAGATACGCAGTATTTT. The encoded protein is CASSINRAPDTQYF.

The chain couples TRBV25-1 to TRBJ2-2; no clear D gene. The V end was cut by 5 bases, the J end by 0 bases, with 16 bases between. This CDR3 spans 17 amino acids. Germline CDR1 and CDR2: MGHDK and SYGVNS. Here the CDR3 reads CASSRDSKLSNTGELFF. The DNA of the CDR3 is TGTGCCAGCAGTAGAGACTCAAAACTATCGAACACCGGGGAGCTGTTTTTT.

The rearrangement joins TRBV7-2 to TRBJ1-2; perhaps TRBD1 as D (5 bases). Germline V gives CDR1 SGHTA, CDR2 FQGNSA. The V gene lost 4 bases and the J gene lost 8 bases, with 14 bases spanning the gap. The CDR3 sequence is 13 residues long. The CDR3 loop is CASSSPRGGGYTF. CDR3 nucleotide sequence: TGTGCCAGCAGCTCCCCTCGTGGGGGAGGCTACACCTTC.

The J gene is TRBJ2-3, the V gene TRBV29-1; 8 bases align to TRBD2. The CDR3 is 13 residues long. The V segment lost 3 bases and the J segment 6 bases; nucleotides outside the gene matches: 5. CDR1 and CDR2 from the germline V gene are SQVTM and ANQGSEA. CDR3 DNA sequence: TGCAGCGTTGATCCGGGAGGGGGGGATACGCAGTATTTT. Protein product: CSVDPGGGDTQYF.

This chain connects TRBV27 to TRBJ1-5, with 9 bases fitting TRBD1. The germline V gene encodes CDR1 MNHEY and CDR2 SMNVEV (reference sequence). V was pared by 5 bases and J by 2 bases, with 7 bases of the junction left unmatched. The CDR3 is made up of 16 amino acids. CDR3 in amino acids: CASSDGDRARNQPQHF. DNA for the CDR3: TGTGCCAGCAGTGACGGGGACAGGGCCCGCAATCAGCCCCAGCATTTT.